This record looks at one T cell receptor beta chain sequence and its context. Antigen: not known. These data belong to a study of cytomegalovirus exposure and HLA in healthy donors. Findings and caveats of the study: Later examination showed HLA-associated TCR beta chains had greater clonal expansion than equally common others.

With 60 Vbeta and 13 Jbeta primers, the PCR was carried out. Per the original data handling: The count from a later analysis was some 81 million unique TCR beta chains, about 10 million of them shared. Only in-frame clones appear in the TCRdb table, and some are missing; sequencing was by immunoSEQ multiplex PCR. The D gene and trimming were derived from the DNA, and the V and J assignments and clone size from that table. Among 110,000 to 150,000 clones listed, about four fifths were seen once. Sequenced: PBMCs. This sequence was found in a man in his late teens or twenties in good health and CMV-seropositive.

The CDR3 spells CASSLLFYRQGAEAFF. The CDR3 nucleotides read TGTGCCAGCAGTTTACTCTTTTACCGACAGGGGGCTGAAGCTTTCTTT. The rearrangement links TRBV28 to TRBJ1-1; 9 bases match TRBD1. The CDR3 is 16 amino acids. Trimming removed 2 bases from V and 6 bases from J; junction bases left unmatched: 10. Germline V gives CDR1 MDHEN, CDR2 SYDVKM.